This entry describes one T cell receptor beta chain. The antigen remains unidentified. The entry originates in a study of monozygotic twins with inflammatory bowel disease. Study findings and constraints: With others, IBD patients shared fewer clonotypes than healthy twins did, especially with disease activity.

cDNA synthesis was performed in eight separate reactions for each sample. cDNA encoding TCRalpha and TCRbeta underwent two nested PCRs of approximately 17 and 9 cycles, each of which was followed by bead purification. TCRdb reprocessed the 5' RACE reads and reports one entry per CDR3 protein, with no DNA. The listing records 400,000 to 500,000 distinct CDR3 sequences. The CDR3 loop spans 13 amino acids. Germline loops: CDR1 SGHTA, CDR2 FQGNSA. This rearrangement joins TRBV7-2 to TRBJ2-5. The sequenced sample was blood. The clonotype comes from a human donor with ulcerative colitis or Crohn's disease, or a healthy co-twin of an affected twin (not recorded which). The CDR3 protein is CASSLAIQETQYF.